This T cell receptor (beta chain) was found in a study of CD8 T cells in Susac syndrome. Random hexamers were used to reverse transcribe roughly 0.5 to 1 ug of RNA. TCRdb used MiXCR to reprocess the immunoSEQ multiplex PCR reads, holding one entry per CDR3 protein. The sample contains 120,000 to 150,000 distinct CDR3 sequences, less than 95% of which appear only once. CDR3 length: 13 residues. V lost 4 bases and J lost 1, with 8 bases in between. Germline CDR1 reads SGHRS; CDR2 reads YFSETQ. Sequencing of TCR beta covered CD8+ and CD4+ T cells obtained from blood. Sequenced input: CD4+ T cells from PBMCs. The receptor comes from a human donor in good health. The chain recombines TRBV5-1 with TRBJ1-2; D is undetermined. Here the CDR3 DNA reads TGCGCCAGCAGCAGCAGCCTTAACTATGGCTACACCTTC. This codes for CASSSSLNYGYTF.